The present entry profiles one TCR beta chain with its context. Its antigen is unknown. Both 60 Vbeta primers and 13 Jbeta primers went into the PCR. Sequencing used immunoSEQ multiplex PCR; TCRdb keeps in-frame clones, though not all of them. Of approximately 180,000 clones listed, more than 75% are singletons. This entry is derived from a study of cytomegalovirus exposure and HLA in healthy donors. Findings of the study overall: Most TCR sequences were uncommon, yet certain public TCRs appeared in many donors. The classifier was said to identify cytomegalovirus status with high specificity and sensitivity.

The sample taken for sequencing was PBMCs. This sequence originates from a woman in her late teens or twenties in good health and CMV-seronegative.

The CDR3 DNA follows: TGTGCCAGCAGCCCAGCGGGAGGCTCCTACGAGCAGTACTTC. As protein: CASSPAGGSYEQYF. The chain employs TRBV7-6 and TRBJ2-7, with TRBD2 matching over 9 bases. The junction had 2 bases not matched to a gene; V was cut back by 5 bases and J by 0 bases. CDR1 SGHVS and CDR2 FNYEAQ come from the germline V gene. CDR3 length: 14 amino acids. Combining the CDR3 with reference TRBV7-6 and TRBJ2-7 gives the whole variable domain GAGVSQSPRYKVTKRGQDVALRCDPISGHVSLYWYRQALGQGPEFLTYFNYEAQQDKSGLPNDRFSAERPEGSISTLTIQRTEQRDSAMYRCASSPAGGSYEQYFGPGTRLTVT.